The next 27 T cell receptor beta chains were all read from a single sample in a study of cytomegalovirus exposure and HLA in healthy donors. Clones were read by immunoSEQ multiplex PCR, and TCRdb kept only the in-frame ones, dropping some. The top ten hold around 2.5% of the sample, which has roughly 150,000 clones, approximately 86% seen once. The sample comprised PBMCs. The receptors were gathered from a man younger than 40 in good health and CMV-seropositive.

In this sample, this clone turned up once. The genes are TRBV21-1 and TRBJ2-2; whether TRBD1, the table's D call, matches the DNA was not checked. TRBV21-1 is annotated as a pseudogene. The length of the CDR3 is 18 residues. The CDR3 nucleotides read TGTGCCAGCAGCAAATCCGTCCGGGACAGGAATTCCCCCGGGGAGCTGTTTTTT. As protein: CASSKSVRDRNSPGELFF.

The chain recombines TRBV5-1 with TRBJ2-7; 11 bases fit TRBD2. Germline V gene data show CDR1 as SGHRS and CDR2 as YFSETQ. Trimming took 4 bases from V and 1 from J; bases not matched to a gene: 7. The CDR3 contains 16 residues. The CDR3 loop is CASSGGLAGSSYEQYF. The CDR3 DNA follows: TGCGCCAGCAGCGGCGGACTAGCGGGCAGTTCCTACGAGCAGTACTTC.

The rearrangement links TRBV7-2 to TRBJ1-1, with 8 nucleotides matching TRBD1. Unmatched junction bases numbered 4, after V lost 1 base and J lost 0 bases. The V gene's germline CDR1 is SGHTA and CDR2 FQGNSA. There are 16 residues in the CDR3. The CDR3 coding sequence is TGTGCCAGCAGCTTAGGAGACAGGGGTCTGAACACTGAAGCTTTCTTT. Protein: CASSLGDRGLNTEAFF.

This sequence joins TRBV11-2 and TRBJ2-1, with 7 bases lining up with TRBD1. Germline values: CDR1 SGHAT, CDR2 FQNNGV. The CDR3 covers 14 residues. With V trimmed by 5 bases and J by 3 bases, 4 bases remained unmatched. In DNA, the CDR3 is TGTGCCAGCAGCGCCAGGGGGAACTACAATGAGCAGTTCTTC. It codes for CASSARGNYNEQFF. Full variable domain (outside the CDR3, taken from reference TRBV11-2 and TRBJ2-1): EAGVAQSPRYKIIEKRQSVAFWCNPISGHATLYWYQQILGQGPKLLIQFQNNGVVDDSQLPKDRFSAERLKGVDSTLKIQPAKLEDSAVYLCASSARGNYNEQFFGPGTRLTVL.

The chain employs TRBV18 and TRBJ1-4, with D perhaps TRBD1 (5 bases). The CDR3 sequence is 15 residues long. CDR1 is KGHSH and CDR2 is LQKENI in the germline V gene. The V end was cut by 5 bases, the J end by 2 bases, with 12 bases between. CDR3 DNA: TGTGCCAGCTCAACGACACGACAGACTAATGAAAAACTGTTTTTT. Amino acids: CASSTTRQTNEKLFF.

The genes are TRBV7-3 and TRBJ2-3; 9 positions agree with TRBD2. The V segment lost 6 bases and the J segment 5 bases; nucleotides outside the gene matches: 9. The CDR3 totals 15 residues. Germline V gene sequence: CDR1 SGHTA, CDR2 FQGTGA. The CDR3 region is CASSLGLAMVDTQYF. In DNA form, the CDR3 reads TGTGCCAGCAGTCTAGGACTAGCGATGGTAGATACGCAGTATTTT.

V is TRBV12-5 and J is TRBJ2-2; weak D call: TRBD2 (5 bases). CDR1 is LGHNT and CDR2 is FRNRAP in the germline V gene. V was trimmed by 0 bases and J by 3 bases, leaving 11 bases between them. This CDR3 has 16 amino acids. CDR3 DNA: TGTGCTAGTGGTTTGGTAATAACGAGGGACACCGGGGAGCTGTTTTTT. Encoded protein: CASGLVITRDTGELFF.

The V gene is TRBV5-1, the J gene TRBJ2-5; 9 bases map to TRBD2. This CDR3 has 16 amino acids. V lost 2 bases and J lost 5; bases outside the gene matches: 10. The germline V gene has CDR1 SGHRS and CDR2 YFSETQ. The DNA of the CDR3 is TGCGCCAGCAGCTTCGAGCTAGCGGGGTCAAAGGAGACCCAGTACTTC. This codes for CASSFELAGSKETQYF.

The V call is TRBV5-8, the J call TRBJ1-5; a possible D gene is TRBD1 (5 bases). The germline CDR1 and CDR2 sequences are SGHTS and YDEGEE. The CDR3 spans 16 residues. V was trimmed by 0 bases and J by 0 bases, leaving 10 bases between them. CDR3: CASSLAQVDSNQPQHF. CDR3 nucleotide sequence: TGTGCCAGCAGCTTGGCACAGGTTGATAGCAATCAGCCCCAGCATTTT.

The rearrangement links TRBV19 to TRBJ2-1, with 9 bases fitting TRBD1. V trimming: 6 bases; J trimming: 8 bases; junction bases outside the gene matches: 17. The CDR3 contains 17 residues. Germline CDR1 and CDR2: LNHDA and SQIVND (reference sequence). Here the CDR3 DNA reads TGTGCCAGTAGAAGTATGGAGCACAGGGGGCGCGGTGATGAGCAGTTCTTC. Its protein is CASRSMEHRGRGDEQFF.

The gene calls are TRBV12-5 and TRBJ1-2; 11 bases map to TRBD1. The trim removed 0 bases at V and 5 bases at J, leaving 8 bases unmatched. Germline CDR1 LGHNT, CDR2 FRNRAP. The CDR3 loop spans 17 amino acids. CDR3 sequence reads: CASGLVLGTGGGYGYTF. In DNA, the CDR3 is TGTGCTAGTGGTTTGGTACTTGGGACAGGGGGAGGTTATGGCTACACCTTC. The whole variable domain, filled in from reference TRBV12-5 and TRBJ1-2, reads DARVTQTPRHKVTEMGQEVTMRCQPILGHNTVFWYRQTMMQGLELLAYFRNRAPLDDSGMPKDRFSAEMPDATLATLKIQPSEPRDSAVYFCASGLVLGTGGGYGYTFGSGTRLTVV.

This sequence joins TRBV6-6 and TRBJ1-5, with a possible D match to TRBD1 (5 bases). CDR1 and CDR2 (germline): MNHNY, SVGAGI (reference sequence). This CDR3 contains 11 residues. V lost 10 bases to trimming and J lost 7 bases, with 11 bases between them. CDR3 amino acids: CATGGSQPQHF. In DNA form, the CDR3 reads TGTGCCACGGGGGGAAGCCAGCCCCAGCATTTT.

This chain joins TRBV6-1 and TRBJ2-2, with 7 positions matching TRBD1. The length of the CDR3 is 14 residues. Per the germline V gene, CDR1 is MNHNS and CDR2 is SASEGT. Germline trimming cut 4 bases from V and 4 bases from J; bases unmatched to any gene: 3. DNA of the CDR3: TGTGCCAGCAGTGTAACAGGGGCCACCGGGGAGCTGTTTTTT. It is translated as CASSVTGATGELFF.

The chain recombines TRBV7-9 with TRBJ1-2; D possibly corresponds to TRBD1 (6 bases). Germline assignment: CDR1 SEHNR and CDR2 FQNEAQ (reference sequence). Deletions cut 4 bases from V and 8 bases from J, with 8 bases between. The CDR3 has 11 residues. The CDR3 nucleotides are TGTGCCAGCAGCTCAACAGGGGGCTACACCTTC. Its translation is CASSSTGGYTF.

The CDR3 DNA is TGTGCCAGCAGCATCAATGGAGCAGGGTCTAATTCACCCCTCCACTTT. Translated, it gives CASSINGAGSNSPLHF. The rearrangement joins TRBV11-2 to TRBJ1-6, with a tentative D call TRBD1 (5 bases). Between the trimmed V and J ends, which lost 5 bases and 6 bases, there was a span of 17 bases. This CDR3 is 16 amino acids long. CDR1 is SGHAT, CDR2 FQNNGV, per germline.

V gene TRBV4-3 combines with J gene TRBJ1-3, with D hard to call. The germline gives CDR1 LGHNA, CDR2 YSLEER. The CDR3 runs to 16 residues. The V end was cut by 1 base, the J end by 0 bases, with 10 bases between. Here the CDR3 reads CASSQGYRGSGNTIYF. CDR3 nucleotides: TGCGCCAGCAGCCAAGGTTACCGAGGCTCTGGAAACACCATATATTTT.

The chain combines TRBV7-9 with TRBJ2-7; 10 bases are a match to TRBD1. Per germline, CDR1 SEHNR and CDR2 FQNEAQ (reference sequence). This CDR3 comprises 15 residues. Losses at the gene ends were 4 bases for V and 3 bases for J; bases not matched to a gene: 6. The CDR3 DNA follows: TGTGCCAGCAGCTCCGGACAGGGGGACTTCTACGAGCAGTACTTC. This gives the protein CASSSGQGDFYEQYF.

The chain recombines TRBV29-1 with TRBJ2-5, with TRBD2 identical over 15 bases. With 8 bases clipped from V and 4 bases from J, the junction kept 11 bases outside the gene matches. In germline, CDR1 is SQVTM, CDR2 ANQGSEA. The CDR3 covers 16 residues. The CDR3 sequence: CSFGLAGGIIGETQYF. In nucleotides, the CDR3 is TGCAGCTTCGGACTAGCGGGGGGGATTATCGGAGAGACCCAGTACTTC.

The CDR3 DNA is TGCGCCAGCAGTGATCTCGGGACAGGGACCACTGAAGCTTTCTTT. Encoded protein: CASSDLGTGTTEAFF. The V call is TRBV10-2, the J call TRBJ1-1; 9 nucleotides agree with TRBD1. This CDR3 has 15 amino acids. V lost 3 bases, J lost 4 bases, and 6 bases stayed unmatched. CDR1 WSHSY and CDR2 SAAADI come from the germline V gene.

This chain connects TRBV2 to TRBJ2-7; 7 bases fit TRBD1. CDR3 length: 14 amino acids. After removal of 5 bases from V and 4 bases from J, the junction contained 8 bases not matched to a gene. Germline CDR1 SNHLY, CDR2 FYNNEI. The CDR3 DNA reads TGTGCCAGCAGTCGGCGGACAGGAGGTTACGAGCAGTACTTC. Translating it yields CASSRRTGGYEQYF.

V gene TRBV7-6 combines with J gene TRBJ1-5; 7 bases line up with TRBD1. Germline V lookup: CDR1 SGHVS, CDR2 FNYEAQ. The V and J ends lost 2 bases and 5 bases, in that order; junction bases with no gene match: 6. The CDR3 covers 15 residues. The CDR3 loop is CASSLFTGVHQPQHF. The CDR3 nucleotides are TGTGCCAGCAGCTTATTCACAGGGGTCCATCAGCCCCAGCATTTT. The whole variable domain, remainder taken from reference TRBV7-6 and TRBJ1-5, is GAGVSQSPRYKVTKRGQDVALRCDPISGHVSLYWYRQALGQGPEFLTYFNYEAQQDKSGLPNDRFSAERPEGSISTLTIQRTEQRDSAMYRCASSLFTGVHQPQHFGDGTRLSIL.

The rearrangement links TRBV5-6 to TRBJ2-4, with D unclear. This CDR3 contains 16 residues. Germline V gives CDR1 SGHDT, CDR2 YYEEEE. V lost 4 bases and J lost 1, with 15 bases in between. The CDR3 is CASSVDTLLAKNIQYF. CDR3 coding DNA: TGTGCCAGCAGCGTAGACACCCTCCTCGCCAAAAACATTCAGTACTTC.

The CDR3 here is CASSPGQGRYEQYF. The CDR3, as DNA: TGTGCCAGCAGTCCGGGACAGGGCCGGTACGAGCAGTACTTC. This sequence joins TRBV6-1 and TRBJ2-7, with 9 nucleotides matching TRBD1. With V trimmed by 5 bases and J by 4 bases, 6 bases remained unmatched. The CDR3 is made up of 14 amino acids. Germline V gene sequence: CDR1 MNHNS, CDR2 SASEGT.

The gene calls are TRBV21-1 and TRBJ2-1; TRBD2 is the table's D call, not checked against the DNA. TRBV21-1 is tagged as a pseudogene. This CDR3 has 17 residues. For the CDR3, the DNA is TGTGCCAGCAGCCCCTTTGTCCTAGCGGGGTCATACAATGAGCAGTTCTTC. Protein product: CASSPFVLAGSYNEQFF.

The chain has TRBV7-6 and TRBJ2-5; weak D call: TRBD1 (5 bases). The V and J ends lost 1 base and 5 bases respectively, with 8 bases between them. CDR1 and CDR2 (germline): SGHVS, FNYEAQ. The CDR3 extends over 13 amino acids. The CDR3 region has the DNA TGTGCCAGCAGCTTAGGACAGTGGGAGACCCAGTACTTC. Translating gives CASSLGQWETQYF.

The genes are TRBV15 and TRBJ1-3; possible D gene TRBD1, 6 bases. Germline V CDR1 and CDR2: LNHNV, YYDKDF (reference sequence). Trimming removed 0 bases from V and 0 bases from J, with 12 bases in between. CDR3 length: 17 residues. The CDR3 region has the DNA TGTGCCACCAGCAGAGATCGGACAGACTACTCTGGAAACACCATATATTTT. Residues: CATSRDRTDYSGNTIYF.

This clone came up once. This chain's CDR3 is CASSLAHWNTEAFF. In nucleotides, the CDR3 is TGTGCCAGCAGCTTGGCCCACTGGAACACTGAAGCTTTCTTT. The chain carries TRBV5-6 and TRBJ1-1, with D hard to call. V was pared by 0 bases and J by 1 base, with 7 bases between. Germline CDR1 is SGHDT and CDR2 is YYEEEE. The CDR3 runs 14 residues.